This T cell receptor (beta chain) was observed in a study of cytomegalovirus exposure and HLA in healthy donors (dated by TCRdb to between 2016 and 2019). Broadly, across the study: An earlier analysis of approximately 640 of the donors reported roughly 270 Gb of sequence data and about 100 million unique TCR beta sequences from 150 million to 200 million T cells. About 310 gigabases of sequencing data and 80 million or so unique TCR sequences were included in an early release covering about 620 HLA-typed donors. Of the roughly 400 genotyped donors, 65% to 90% were placed in the genetic ancestry cluster associated with self-reported Caucasian donors. The study aimed to test whether cataloging public T cell receptors could reveal signatures of past pathogen exposure. The study used immunosequencing to profile the T cell repertoires of 600 to 850 subjects and linked those repertoires to cytomegalovirus serostatus. Besides the first cohort of roughly 660 subjects, a separate validation cohort made up of 120 different subjects was used. To predict cytomegalovirus infection status, the study combined high-throughput TCR immunosequencing, statistical association of individual TCRs with disease status, and machine learning. To study patterns of TCR occurrence, a later analysis re-analyzed previously published TCR beta repertoires from 666 donors and added high-resolution HLA genotyping. Rather than using new phenotypic data, the later analysis identified candidate immune exposures from TCR beta sequences and from how often those sequences occurred across donors. To decide whether each TCR beta V gene segment behaved as functional or pseudogenic, an earlier analysis of 587 of the donors relied on high-throughput TCR beta sequencing. Alongside the repertoire data, information on donor age, sex, ethnicity and CMV serostatus was compiled. Genome-wide SNP genotypes for about 60% of the roughly 670 donors were used in a later genetic analysis, which treated that subset as a discovery cohort. All discovery cohort repertoires had been generated using a single sequencing platform. Class I and class II HLA loci were covered by the typing at four-digit resolution. The number of typed donors differed by locus: about 629-630 for A, B, C, DRB1 and DQB1; 500 to 550 for DQA1; about 600 for DPA1; and roughly 450 for DPB1. A handful of DR-DQ haplotypes were handled as single units for association and clustering because linkage in the cohort was strong. On average, 235,054 unique TCR beta nucleotide sequences were sequenced per donor among more than 350 genotyped donors of the cohort, with 15% to 20% of those sequences being non-productive. Summary of the overall study and its limitations: The cohort was sequenced for TCR beta chains only, and without alpha or paired-chain data the features that could be detected were limited. A later genetic analysis reported fewer N-insertions in productive TCRs among donors in an Asian-associated ancestry cluster than the approximately 670-donor mean. Linkage disequilibrium might explain the correlated functional status among segregating V segments, but an unknown experimental factor could not be excluded. A total of 150 to 200 TCR beta chains were listed by the study as associated with cytomegalovirus. In a later analysis, most CMV-associated TCR beta chains were found to appear HLA-restricted, with HLA associations seemingly driven largely by CMV exposure. The classifier was reported to diagnose cytomegalovirus status with high specificity and sensitivity in both the original cohort and the validation cohort. In a later analysis, several top co-occurrence clusters were reported to appear linked to parvovirus B19, influenza, CMV and Epstein-Barr virus. The 87-base-pair reads could not distinguish some IMGT-functional V segments, including TRBV6-2 and TRBV6-3, so those segments were excluded. A further reported finding was that TCR beta sequences accurately predicted the HLA-A and HLA-B alleles for most subjects in the first cohort. Three of the identified cytomegalovirus-associated TCR beta chains were confirmed in vitro to be specific for cytomegalovirus antigens. Most TCR sequences were seen in very few donors, while some public TCRs were found in many individuals. The presence/absence analyses assumed that sequencing depth was roughly uniform across donors, and that assumption may not be true. V-gene and J-gene trimming of TCR beta chains was associated with a missense DCLRE1C variant in a later genetic analysis, and the association was replicated in an independent cohort. The only immune exposure information available for the cohort was CMV serostatus. HLA typing was unavailable for some donors at each locus, so association tests used only the typed subset. It was suggested by the authors that the approach could potentially be generalized to other disease states and immunological phenotypes. Assigning TCR associations to individual alleles was difficult when HLA alleles, especially DR and DQ, strongly co-occurred. A later analysis found that TCR association rates varied across HLA loci, with DRB1 alleles showing the most associated TCRs and HLA-C alleles the fewest. Specific HLA alleles were associated with 15,000 to 20,000 TCR beta sequences at a false discovery rate of 0.05 in a later analysis. In an earlier analysis of around 600 of the donors, most TCR beta V segments were observed in productive rearrangements about 90% or about 30% of the time, broadly matching IMGT annotations. A later analysis found that HLA-associated TCR beta chains were more clonally expanded and had lower generation probabilities than equally common non-associated chains. A cluster of highly shared sequence variants was judged likely to be a technical artifact of the sequencing pipeline. Because counts were too low, 15 to 20 rarely observed V segments, including chromosome 9 orphons, were left out of the earlier analysis of 587 of the donors.

On this clone: Its antigen remains unidentified. No base-level quality is on record; no much larger clone is a single base apart.

Library construction relied on the immunoSEQ multiplex PCR assay. For the multiplex PCR, a mixture combining 60 forward primers for TCR Vbeta segments and 13 reverse primers for TCR Jbeta segments was used. The CDR3 region of rearranged TCR beta genes was amplified from genomic DNA by a multiplex PCR assay. The amplified TCR beta libraries were sequenced on the Illumina HiSeq System as 87-base-pair reads. On the authors' methods: Across the roughly 640 repertoires, a later analysis counted about 81 million unique TCR beta chains, around 11 million of which were shared by at least two donors. Raw reads were error-corrected and collapsed into unique sequences by a nearest-neighbor algorithm in which closely related sequences were merged to remove PCR and sequencing errors. CDR3 sequences were aligned to IMGT reference sequences to assign V, D and J gene segments. For a sequence to be retained, a match of at least six nucleotides to both a V gene segment and a J gene segment was required. Rearrangements were called productive when the CDR3 lacked stop codons and stayed in frame with V and J; all others were non-productive. Following IMGT convention, CDR3 was defined as the stretch from the second conserved V-encoded cysteine up to the conserved J-encoded phenylalanine. The earlier analysis of some 540 of the donors excluded any sequence lacking an unambiguous match to a single V gene segment. In an earlier analysis of 587 of the donors, V segments were called functional above 56.7% productive rearrangements and were called segregating when the between-donor standard deviation exceeded 5%. To diagnose cytomegalovirus status from the catalog of TCR beta chain sequences, a statistical classification framework was built. V and J gene assignment, in a later analysis, came from comparing TCR nucleotide sequences with IMGT/GENE-DB human TR gene sequences. Using the TCRdist pipeline, a later analysis assigned CDR3 sequences along with most-parsimonious VDJ recombination scenarios. In a later analysis, every TCR beta chain was defined by the combination of its CDR3 amino acid sequence and its V-gene family, and reads without a unique V-gene family were dropped. As a way to deal with suspected cross-contamination and a sequencing artifact, a later analysis dropped 592 nucleotide sequences that were highly shared and had low generation probability. In a later analysis, a clonal expansion index for each public chain was calculated from normalized within-repertoire ranks of inferred template counts. A later analysis computed generation probabilities with a VDJ recombination model fitted to out-of-frame rearrangements, and checked the results against IGoR. In a later analysis, hypergeometric tests were used to score TCR-TCR, TCR-HLA and TCR-CMV co-occurrence, with a repertoire-size bias correction applied to TCR pairs. A later analysis estimated false discovery rates by permuting HLA or CMV assignments 20 times. In a later analysis, co-occurring TCRs were grouped with DBSCAN, and TCRdist sequence similarity was added when clustering was performed within HLA-allele-positive subsets. For co-occurrence clustering, repertoires with fewer than 30,000 or more than 120,000 public chains were excluded, along with five repertoires with anomalous nucleotide sharing. Held by TCRdb, this immuneACCESS table contains in-frame sequences only and omits some clones. Under half of the omission traces to an unresolved V gene where checked; the cause of the rest is unknown. V, J and clone size derive from that table, while D and trimming were established from the DNA sequence. The table for this sample lists more than 140,000 clones; 60% to 80% of them were counted only once. The ten largest clones capture about 0.62% of the sample.

From the germline V gene (reference sequence), CDR1 is SGHKS and CDR2 is YYEKEE. The CDR3 measures 13 amino acids from cysteine to phenylalanine. The kept DNA is CDR3 alone, 39 bases in frame from the first base. After removal of 4 bases from V and 3 bases from J, the junction retains 1 base not matched to a gene. In total, approximately 700 healthy bone marrow donors made up the cohort. At the time of sampling, all cohort members were nominally healthy, though unrecorded immune exposures were likely present. The donor was CMV seronegative and belonged to the group of over 350 seronegative cohort members. A peripheral blood sample was provided by each donor, and peripheral blood mononuclear cells were used for TCR beta sequencing. The Qiagen DNeasy Blood Extraction Kit was used to extract genomic DNA from the blood cell samples.

The TCR was taken from a male donor in good health and CMV-seronegative. The sample taken for sequencing was PBMCs. In this chain, TRBV5-5 is recombined with TRBJ1-2; TRBD1 lines up with 9 middle nucleotides. CDR3 reads: CASSTGGDYGYTF. The nucleotide sequence reads TGTGCCAGCAGCACAGGGGGCGACTATGGCTACACCTTC.